This TCR beta chain was found in a study of blood T cell repertoires in COVID-19. This clone was picked up a small number of times. Per the authors' pipeline: Estimated nucleated cell counts came from reference gene primer amplification. Sequencing was performed with immunoSEQ multiplex PCR; in TCRdb, only in-frame clones are kept and a portion is missing. V and J calls and clone size are given by that table; D and trimming were obtained from the DNA. The sample has 270,000 or so clones, more than 85% seen once. The CDR3 spans 15 residues. V was clipped by 0 bases and J by 4 bases, with 12 bases between them. Germline loops: CDR1 LNHDA, CDR2 SQIVND (reference sequence).

The clonotype comes from a man aged 40-49 years with acute or convalescent COVID-19. Sequencing was performed on peripheral blood. This chain uses TRBV19 with TRBJ1-2; no clear D. The CDR3 DNA is TGTGCCAGTAGTATAGATCAGTACAGCCTCTATGGCTACACCTTC. It is translated as CASSIDQYSLYGYTF.